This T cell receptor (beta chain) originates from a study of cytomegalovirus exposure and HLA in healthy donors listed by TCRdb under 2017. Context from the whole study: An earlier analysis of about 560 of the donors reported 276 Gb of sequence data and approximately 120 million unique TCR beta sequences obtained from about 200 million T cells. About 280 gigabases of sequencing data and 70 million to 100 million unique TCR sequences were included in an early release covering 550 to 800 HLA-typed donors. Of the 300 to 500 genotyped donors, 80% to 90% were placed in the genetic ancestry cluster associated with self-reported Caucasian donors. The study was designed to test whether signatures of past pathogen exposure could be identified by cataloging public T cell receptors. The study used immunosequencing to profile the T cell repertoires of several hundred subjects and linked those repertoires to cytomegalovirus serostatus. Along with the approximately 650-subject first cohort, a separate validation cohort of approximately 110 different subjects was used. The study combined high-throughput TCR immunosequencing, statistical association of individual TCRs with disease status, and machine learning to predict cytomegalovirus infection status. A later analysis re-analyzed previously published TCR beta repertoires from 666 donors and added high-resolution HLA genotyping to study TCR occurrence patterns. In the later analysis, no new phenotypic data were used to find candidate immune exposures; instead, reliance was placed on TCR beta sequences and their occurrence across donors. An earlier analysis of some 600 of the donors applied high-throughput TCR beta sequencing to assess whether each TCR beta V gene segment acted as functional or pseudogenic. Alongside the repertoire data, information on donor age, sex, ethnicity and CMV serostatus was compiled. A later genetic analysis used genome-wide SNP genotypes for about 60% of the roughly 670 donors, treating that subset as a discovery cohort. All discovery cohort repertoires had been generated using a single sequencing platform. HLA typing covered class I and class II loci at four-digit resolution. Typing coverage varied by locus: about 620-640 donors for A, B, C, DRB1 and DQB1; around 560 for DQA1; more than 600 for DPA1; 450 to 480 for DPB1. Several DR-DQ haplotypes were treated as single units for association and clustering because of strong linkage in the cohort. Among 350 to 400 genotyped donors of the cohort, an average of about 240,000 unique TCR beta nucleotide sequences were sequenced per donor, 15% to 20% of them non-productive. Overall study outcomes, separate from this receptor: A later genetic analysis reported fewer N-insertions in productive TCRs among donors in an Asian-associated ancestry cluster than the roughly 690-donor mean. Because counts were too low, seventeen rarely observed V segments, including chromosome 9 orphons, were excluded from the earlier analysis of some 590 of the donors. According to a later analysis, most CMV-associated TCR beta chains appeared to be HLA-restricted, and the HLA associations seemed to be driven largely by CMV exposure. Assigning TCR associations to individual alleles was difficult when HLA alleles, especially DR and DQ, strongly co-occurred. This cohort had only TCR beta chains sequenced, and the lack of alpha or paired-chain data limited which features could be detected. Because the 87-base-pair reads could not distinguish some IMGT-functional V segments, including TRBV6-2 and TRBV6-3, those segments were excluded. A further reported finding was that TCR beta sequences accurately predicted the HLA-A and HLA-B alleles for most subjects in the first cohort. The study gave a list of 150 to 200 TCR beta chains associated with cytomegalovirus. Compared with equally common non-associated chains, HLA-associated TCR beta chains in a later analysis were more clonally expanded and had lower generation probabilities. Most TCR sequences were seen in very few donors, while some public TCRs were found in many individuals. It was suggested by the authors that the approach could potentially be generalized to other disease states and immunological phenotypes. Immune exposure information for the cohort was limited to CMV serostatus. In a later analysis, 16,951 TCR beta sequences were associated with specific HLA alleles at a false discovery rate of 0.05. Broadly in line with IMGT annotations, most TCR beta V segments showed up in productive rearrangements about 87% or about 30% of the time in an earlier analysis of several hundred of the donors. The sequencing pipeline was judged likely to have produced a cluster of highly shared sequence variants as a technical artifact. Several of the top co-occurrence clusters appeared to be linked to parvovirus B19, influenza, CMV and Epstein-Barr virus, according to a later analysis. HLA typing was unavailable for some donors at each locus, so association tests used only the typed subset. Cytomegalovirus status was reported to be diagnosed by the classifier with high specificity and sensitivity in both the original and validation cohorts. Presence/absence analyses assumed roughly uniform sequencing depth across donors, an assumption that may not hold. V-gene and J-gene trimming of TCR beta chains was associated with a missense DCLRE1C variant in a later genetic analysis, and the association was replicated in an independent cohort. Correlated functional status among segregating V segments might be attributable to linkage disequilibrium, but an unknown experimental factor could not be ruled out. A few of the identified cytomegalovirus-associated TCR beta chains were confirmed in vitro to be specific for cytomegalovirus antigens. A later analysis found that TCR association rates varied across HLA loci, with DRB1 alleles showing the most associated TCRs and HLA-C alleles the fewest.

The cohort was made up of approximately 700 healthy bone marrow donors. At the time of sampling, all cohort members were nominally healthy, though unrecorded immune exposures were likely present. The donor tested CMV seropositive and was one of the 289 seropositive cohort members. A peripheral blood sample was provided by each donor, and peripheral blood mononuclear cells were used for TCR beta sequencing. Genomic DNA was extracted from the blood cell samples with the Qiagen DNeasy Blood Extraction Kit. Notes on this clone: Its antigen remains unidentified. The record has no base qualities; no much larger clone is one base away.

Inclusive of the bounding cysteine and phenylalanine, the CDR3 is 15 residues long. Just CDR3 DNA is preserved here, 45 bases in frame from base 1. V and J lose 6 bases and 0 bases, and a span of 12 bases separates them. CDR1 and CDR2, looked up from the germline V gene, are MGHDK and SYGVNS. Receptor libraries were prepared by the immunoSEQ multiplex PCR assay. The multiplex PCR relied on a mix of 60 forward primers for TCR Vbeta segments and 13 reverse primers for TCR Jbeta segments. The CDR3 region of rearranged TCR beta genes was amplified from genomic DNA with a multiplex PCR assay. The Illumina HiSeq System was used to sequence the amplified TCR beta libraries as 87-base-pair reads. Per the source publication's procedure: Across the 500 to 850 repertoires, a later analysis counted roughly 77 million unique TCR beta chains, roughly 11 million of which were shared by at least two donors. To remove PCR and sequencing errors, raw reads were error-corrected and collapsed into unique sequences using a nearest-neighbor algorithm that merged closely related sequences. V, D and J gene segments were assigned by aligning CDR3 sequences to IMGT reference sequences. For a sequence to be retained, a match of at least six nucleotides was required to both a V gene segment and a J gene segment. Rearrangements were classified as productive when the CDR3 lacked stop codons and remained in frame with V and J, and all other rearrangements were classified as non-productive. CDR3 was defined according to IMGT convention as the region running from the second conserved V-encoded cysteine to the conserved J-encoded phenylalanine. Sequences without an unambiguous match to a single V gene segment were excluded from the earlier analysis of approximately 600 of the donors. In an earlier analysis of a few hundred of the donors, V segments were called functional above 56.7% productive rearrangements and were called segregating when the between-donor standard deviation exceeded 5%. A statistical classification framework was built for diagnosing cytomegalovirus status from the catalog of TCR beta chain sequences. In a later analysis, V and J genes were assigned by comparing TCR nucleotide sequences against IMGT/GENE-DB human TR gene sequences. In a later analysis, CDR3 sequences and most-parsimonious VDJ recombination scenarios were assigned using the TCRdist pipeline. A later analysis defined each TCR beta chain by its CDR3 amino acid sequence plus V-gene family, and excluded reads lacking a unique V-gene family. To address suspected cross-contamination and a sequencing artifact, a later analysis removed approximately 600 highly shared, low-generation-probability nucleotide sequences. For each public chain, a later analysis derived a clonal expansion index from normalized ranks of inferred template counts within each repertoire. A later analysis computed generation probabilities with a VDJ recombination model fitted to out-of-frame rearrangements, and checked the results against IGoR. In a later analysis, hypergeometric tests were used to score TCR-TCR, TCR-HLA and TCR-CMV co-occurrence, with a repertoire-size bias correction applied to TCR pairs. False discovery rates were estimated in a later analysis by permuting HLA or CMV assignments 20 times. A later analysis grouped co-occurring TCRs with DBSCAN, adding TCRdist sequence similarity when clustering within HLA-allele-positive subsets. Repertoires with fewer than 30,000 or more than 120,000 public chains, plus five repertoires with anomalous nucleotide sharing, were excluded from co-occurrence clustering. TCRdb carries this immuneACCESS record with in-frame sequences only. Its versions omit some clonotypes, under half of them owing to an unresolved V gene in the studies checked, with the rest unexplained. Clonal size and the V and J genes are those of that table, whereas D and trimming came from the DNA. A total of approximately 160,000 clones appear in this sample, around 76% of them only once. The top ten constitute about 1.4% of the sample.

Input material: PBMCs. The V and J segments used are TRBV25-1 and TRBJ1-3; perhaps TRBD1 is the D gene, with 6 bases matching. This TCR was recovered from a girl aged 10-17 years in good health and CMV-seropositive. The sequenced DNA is TGTGCCAGCAGCTTAACAGGGACCTCTGGAAACACCATATATTTT. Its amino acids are CASSLTGTSGNTIYF.